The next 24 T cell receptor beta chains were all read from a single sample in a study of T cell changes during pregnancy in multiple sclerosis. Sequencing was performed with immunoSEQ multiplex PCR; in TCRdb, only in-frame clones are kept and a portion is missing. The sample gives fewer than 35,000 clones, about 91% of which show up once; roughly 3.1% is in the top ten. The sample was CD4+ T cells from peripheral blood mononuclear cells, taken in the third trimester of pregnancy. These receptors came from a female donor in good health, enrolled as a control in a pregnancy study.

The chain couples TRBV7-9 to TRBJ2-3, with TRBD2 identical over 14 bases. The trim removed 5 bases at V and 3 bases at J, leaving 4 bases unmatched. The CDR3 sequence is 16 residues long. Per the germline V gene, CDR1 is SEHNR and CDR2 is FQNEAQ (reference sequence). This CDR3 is CASSLGTSGSTDTQYF. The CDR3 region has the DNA TGTGCCAGCAGCCTCGGGACTAGCGGGAGTACAGATACGCAGTATTTT. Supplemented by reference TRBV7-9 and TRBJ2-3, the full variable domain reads DTGVSQNPRHKITKRGQNVTFRCDPISEHNRLYWYRQTLGQGPEFLTYFQNEAQLEKSRLLSDRFSAERPKGSFSTLEIQRTEQGDSAMYLCASSLGTSGSTDTQYFGPGTRLTVL.

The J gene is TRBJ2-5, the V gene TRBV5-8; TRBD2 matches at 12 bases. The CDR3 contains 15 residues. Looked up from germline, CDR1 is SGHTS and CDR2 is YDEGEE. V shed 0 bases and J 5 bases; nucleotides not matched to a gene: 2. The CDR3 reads CASSLDLAGGETQYF. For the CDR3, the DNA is TGTGCCAGCAGCTTGGATCTAGCGGGAGGGGAGACCCAGTACTTC.

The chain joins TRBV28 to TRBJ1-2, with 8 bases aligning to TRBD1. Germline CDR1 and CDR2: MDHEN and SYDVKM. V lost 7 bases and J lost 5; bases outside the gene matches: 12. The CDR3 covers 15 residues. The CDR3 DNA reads TGTGCCAGCAAAGCCGCAGGGGGCAATGGGTATGGCTACACCTTC. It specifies CASKAAGGNGYGYTF.

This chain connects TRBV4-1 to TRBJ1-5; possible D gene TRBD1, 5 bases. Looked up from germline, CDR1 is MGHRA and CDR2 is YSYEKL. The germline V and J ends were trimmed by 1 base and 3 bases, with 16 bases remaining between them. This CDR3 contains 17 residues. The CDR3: CASSQGMARDLNQPQHF. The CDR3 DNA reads TGCGCCAGCAGCCAAGGGATGGCCAGGGATCTCAATCAGCCCCAGCATTTT.

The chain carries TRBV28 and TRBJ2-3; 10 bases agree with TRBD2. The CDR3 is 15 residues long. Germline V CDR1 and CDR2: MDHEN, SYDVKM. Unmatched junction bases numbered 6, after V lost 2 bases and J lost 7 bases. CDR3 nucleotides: TGTGCCAGCAGTTTACCTAGCGGGAGAGGGAATACGCAGTATTTT. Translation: CASSLPSGRGNTQYF.

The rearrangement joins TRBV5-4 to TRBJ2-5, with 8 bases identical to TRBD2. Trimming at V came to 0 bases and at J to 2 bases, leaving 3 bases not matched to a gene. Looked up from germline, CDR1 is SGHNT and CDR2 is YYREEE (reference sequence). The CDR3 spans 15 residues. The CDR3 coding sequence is TGTGCCAGCAGCTTGGCGGGGGGGCTTCAAGAGACCCAGTACTTC. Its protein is CASSLAGGLQETQYF.

In DNA, the CDR3 is TGTGCCAGCAGTCTTAGCGGGGGAGGCCAAAGAATCACAGATACGCAGTATTTT. Protein sequence: CASSLSGGGQRITDTQYF. The chain has TRBV28 and TRBJ2-3, with 9 bases identical to TRBD2. This CDR3 comprises 18 residues. Looked up from germline, CDR1 is MDHEN and CDR2 is SYDVKM. J gave up 2 bases and V 5 bases, and 14 bases lay outside the gene matches.

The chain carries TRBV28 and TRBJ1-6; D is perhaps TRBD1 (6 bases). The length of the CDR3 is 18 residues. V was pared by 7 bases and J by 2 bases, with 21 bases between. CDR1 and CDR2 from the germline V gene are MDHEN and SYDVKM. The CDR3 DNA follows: TGTGCCAGCACCGACCACACCGAACAGGGCCCCTATAATTCACCCCTCCACTTT. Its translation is CASTDHTEQGPYNSPLHF.

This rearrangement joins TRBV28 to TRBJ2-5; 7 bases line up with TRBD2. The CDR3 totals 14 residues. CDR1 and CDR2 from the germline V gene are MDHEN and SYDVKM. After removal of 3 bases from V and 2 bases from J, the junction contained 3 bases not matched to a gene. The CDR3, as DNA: TGTGCCAGCAGTTTCAGCGGGAAGCAAGAGACCCAGTACTTC. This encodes CASSFSGKQETQYF.

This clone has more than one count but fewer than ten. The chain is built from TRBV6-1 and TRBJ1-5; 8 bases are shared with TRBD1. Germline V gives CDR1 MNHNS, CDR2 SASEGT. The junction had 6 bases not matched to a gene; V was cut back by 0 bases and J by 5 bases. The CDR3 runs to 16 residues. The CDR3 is CASSEADGQGYQPQHF. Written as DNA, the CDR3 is TGTGCCAGCAGTGAAGCGGATGGACAGGGCTATCAGCCCCAGCATTTT.

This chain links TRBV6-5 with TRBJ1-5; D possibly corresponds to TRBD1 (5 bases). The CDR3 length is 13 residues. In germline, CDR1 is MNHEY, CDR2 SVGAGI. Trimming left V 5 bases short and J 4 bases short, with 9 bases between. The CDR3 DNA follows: TGTGCCAGCAGTAGACAGCAGAATCAGCCCCAGCATTTT. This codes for CASSRQQNQPQHF.

In DNA form, the CDR3 reads TGTGCCATTACCCTTGGGACTAGTGATGCAGATACGCAGTATTTT. This gives the protein CAITLGTSDADTQYF. The rearrangement links TRBV10-3 to TRBJ2-3; 8 nucleotides match TRBD2. V shed 9 bases and J 4 bases; nucleotides not matched to a gene: 12. The CDR3 loop spans 15 amino acids. Per the germline V gene, CDR1 is ENHRY and CDR2 is SYGVKD.

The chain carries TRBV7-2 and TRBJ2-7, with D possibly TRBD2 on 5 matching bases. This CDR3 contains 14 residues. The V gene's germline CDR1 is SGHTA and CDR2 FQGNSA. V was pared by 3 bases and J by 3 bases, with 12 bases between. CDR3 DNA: TGTGCCAGCAGCTTCCGGCAGCGGATCTACGAGCAGTACTTC. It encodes CASSFRQRIYEQYF.

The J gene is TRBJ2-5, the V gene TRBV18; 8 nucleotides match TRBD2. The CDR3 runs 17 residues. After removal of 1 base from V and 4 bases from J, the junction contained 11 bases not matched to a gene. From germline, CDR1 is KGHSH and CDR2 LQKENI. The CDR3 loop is CASSPRVSGMAVETQYF. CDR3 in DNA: TGTGCCAGCTCACCACGGGTTAGCGGGATGGCGGTAGAGACCCAGTACTTC.

CDR3 nucleotide sequence: TGTGCCAGCAGCTTGTGGGCCGGCTACGAGCAGTACTTC. Its translation is CASSLWAGYEQYF. The J gene is TRBJ2-7, the V gene TRBV5-4; no clear D gene. Germline-derived CDR1 and CDR2 are SGHNT and YYREEE (reference sequence). CDR3 length: 13 amino acids. V was clipped by 1 base and J by 3 bases, with 8 bases between them.

The DNA for the CDR3 is TGTGCTAGTGGTTTGGGGGGACTAACGGCCGATGAGCAGTTCTTC. Amino acid sequence: CASGLGGLTADEQFF. The chain links TRBV12-5 to TRBJ2-1; 7 bases line up with TRBD2. Germline CDR1 reads LGHNT; CDR2 reads FRNRAP. The junction had 8 bases not matched to a gene; V was cut back by 1 base and J by 8 bases. The CDR3 extends over 15 amino acids.

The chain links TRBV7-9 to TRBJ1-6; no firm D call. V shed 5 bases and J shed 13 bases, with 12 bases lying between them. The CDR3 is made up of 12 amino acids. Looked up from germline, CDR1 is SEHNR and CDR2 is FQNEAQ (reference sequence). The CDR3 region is CASSVVPSPLHF. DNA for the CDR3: TGTGCCAGCAGCGTGGTACCTAGCCCCCTCCACTTT.

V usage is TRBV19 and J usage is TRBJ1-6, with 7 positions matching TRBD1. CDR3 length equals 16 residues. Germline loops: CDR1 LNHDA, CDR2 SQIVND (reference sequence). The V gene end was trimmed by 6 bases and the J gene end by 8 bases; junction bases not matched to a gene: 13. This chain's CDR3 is CASRTTGTDLYSPLHF. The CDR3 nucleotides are TGTGCCAGTAGAACAACCGGGACAGACCTCTATTCACCCCTCCACTTT.

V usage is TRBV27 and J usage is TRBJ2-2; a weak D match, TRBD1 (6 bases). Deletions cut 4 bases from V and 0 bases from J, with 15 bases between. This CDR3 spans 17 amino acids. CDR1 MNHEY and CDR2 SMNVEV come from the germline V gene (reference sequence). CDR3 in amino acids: CASSYLSGHSNTGELFF. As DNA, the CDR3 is TGTGCCAGCAGTTACTTGTCGGGACATTCGAACACCGGGGAGCTGTTTTTT.

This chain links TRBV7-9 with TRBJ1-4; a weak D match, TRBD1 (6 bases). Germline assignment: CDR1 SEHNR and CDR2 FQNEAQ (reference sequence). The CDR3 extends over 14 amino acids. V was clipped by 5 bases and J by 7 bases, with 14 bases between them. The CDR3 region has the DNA TGTGCCAGCAGCCCTACAGGGTACAGTGAAAAACTGTTTTTT. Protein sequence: CASSPTGYSEKLFF.

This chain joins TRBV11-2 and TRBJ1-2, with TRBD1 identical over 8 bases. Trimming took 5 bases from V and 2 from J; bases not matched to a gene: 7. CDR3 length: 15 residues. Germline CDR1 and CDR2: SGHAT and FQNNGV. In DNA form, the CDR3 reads TGTGCCAGCAGCCGCCCTGGACAGGGCAACTATGGCTACACCTTC. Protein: CASSRPGQGNYGYTF.

CDR3 in DNA: TGTGCCAGCAGTGAAGCGGGAGTATATAACACTGAAGCTTTCTTT. Protein: CASSEAGVYNTEAFF. The chain is built from TRBV6-1 and TRBJ1-1; D not resolved. Between the trimmed V and J ends, which lost 0 bases and 2 bases, there was a span of 10 bases. The CDR3 length is 15 residues. Germline V CDR1 and CDR2: MNHNS, SASEGT.

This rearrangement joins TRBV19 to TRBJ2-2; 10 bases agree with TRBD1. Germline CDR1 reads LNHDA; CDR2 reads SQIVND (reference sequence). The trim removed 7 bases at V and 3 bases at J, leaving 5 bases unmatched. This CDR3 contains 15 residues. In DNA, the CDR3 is TGTGCCAGTACCACGACAGGGGGCCACACCGGGGAGCTGTTTTTT. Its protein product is CASTTTGGHTGELFF. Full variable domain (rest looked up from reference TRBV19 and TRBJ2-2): DGGITQSPKYLFRKEGQNVTLSCEQNLNHDAMYWYRQDPGQGLRLIYYSQIVNDFQKGDIAEGYSVSREKKESFPLTVTSAQKNPTAFYLCASTTTGGHTGELFFGEGSRLTVL.

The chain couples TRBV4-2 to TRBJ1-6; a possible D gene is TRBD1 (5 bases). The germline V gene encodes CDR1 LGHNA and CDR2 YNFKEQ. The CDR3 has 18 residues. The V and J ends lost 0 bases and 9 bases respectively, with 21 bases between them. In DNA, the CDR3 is TGTGCCAGCAGCCAAGATTGGGACCCCGGGGCCGGGGGTTCACCCCTCCACTTT. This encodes CASSQDWDPGAGGSPLHF.